The 13 T cell receptor beta chains presented below share a single source sample, sequenced in a study of cytomegalovirus exposure and HLA in healthy donors. The primer mix had 60 Vbeta and 13 Jbeta primers. Data came from immunoSEQ multiplex PCR; TCRdb stores just in-frame clones and leaves some out. Seen here are approximately 160,000 clones, over 70% observed once, and the top ten hold about 5.2%. The sequenced sample was PBMCs. Source of these receptors: a man aged 25-45 years in good health and CMV-seropositive.

The rearrangement links TRBV6-5 to TRBJ2-5; TRBD1 might be the D (6 bases). V shed 0 bases and J shed 5 bases, with 16 bases lying between them. The CDR3 has 16 residues. Germline V gene sequence: CDR1 MNHEY, CDR2 SVGAGI. The CDR3 region is CASSYSPPGVGETQYF. CDR3 DNA sequence: TGTGCCAGCAGTTACTCCCCCCCAGGGGTGGGGGAGACCCAGTACTTC.

V and J are TRBV27 and TRBJ2-3; 8 bases are shared with TRBD2. The trim removed 10 bases at V and 2 bases at J, leaving 11 bases unmatched. Germline loops: CDR1 MNHEY, CDR2 SMNVEV (reference sequence). The CDR3 runs 15 residues. The CDR3 DNA sequence: TGTGCCACCGGGGGGGGCCGGAACCCCACAGATACGCAGTATTTT. It yields the protein CATGGGRNPTDTQYF.

CDR3 sequence reads: CASSLVVAARNTEAFF. In DNA form, the CDR3 reads TGTGCCAGCAGCTTAGTGGTGGCCGCAAGGAACACTGAAGCTTTCTTT. The chain is built from TRBV7-2 and TRBJ1-1, with D unclear. Germline V gives CDR1 SGHTA, CDR2 FQGNSA. Trimming pared 1 base from V and 1 base from J, leaving 13 bases between. The CDR3 consists of 16 residues.

The gene calls are TRBV27 and TRBJ2-7; TRBD1 agrees at 7 bases. The V gene's germline CDR1 is MNHEY and CDR2 SMNVEV (reference sequence). The CDR3 has 13 residues. V was clipped by 5 bases and J by 6 bases; unmatched bases: 7. The CDR3 bases are TGTGCCAGCAGTGGGTCAGACAGGGCCGAGCAGTACTTC. Protein sequence: CASSGSDRAEQYF.

J is TRBJ1-2 and V is TRBV5-6, with TRBD1 matching 9 bases. Germline V gene sequence: CDR1 SGHDT, CDR2 YYEEEE. This CDR3 has 17 residues. After removal of 3 bases from V and 0 bases from J, the junction contained 9 bases not matched to a gene. The chain's CDR3 is CASSSVPGQGTNYGYTF. In nucleotides, the CDR3 is TGTGCCAGCAGCTCTGTACCGGGACAGGGAACTAACTATGGCTACACCTTC.

This sequence joins TRBV28 and TRBJ1-5; 8 bases match TRBD1. Germline trimming cut 3 bases from V and 0 bases from J; bases unmatched to any gene: 1. The CDR3 consists of 15 residues. The germline CDR1 and CDR2 sequences are MDHEN and SYDVKM. The DNA of the CDR3 is TGTGCCAGCAGTTTGACAGGGGATAGCAATCAGCCCCAGCATTTT. Protein: CASSLTGDSNQPQHF.

This clone has just a few counts. The chain couples TRBV27 to TRBJ1-2; no clear D. Trimming left V 6 bases short and J 4 bases short, with 12 bases between. There are 13 residues in the CDR3. Looked up from germline, CDR1 is MNHEY and CDR2 is SMNVEV (reference sequence). The CDR3: CASSPTTLYGYTF. CDR3 nucleotide sequence: TGTGCCAGCAGCCCTACGACACTCTATGGCTACACCTTC.

This clone was found a few times. The CDR3 nucleotides are TGCGCCAGCAGCCAGGGGGCCGGGGGGATAGAGACCCAGTACTTC. This gives the protein CASSQGAGGIETQYF. V and J are TRBV4-3 and TRBJ2-5; D is perhaps TRBD2 (7 bases). The CDR3 consists of 15 residues. From germline, CDR1 is LGHNA and CDR2 YSLEER. V was shortened by 3 bases and J by 4 bases, with 15 bases between the two germline ends.

The V and J genes are TRBV7-9 and TRBJ2-1, with 7 bases lining up with TRBD2. V lost 3 bases and J lost 4; bases outside the gene matches: 3. This CDR3 is 14 amino acids long. Per germline, CDR1 SEHNR and CDR2 FQNEAQ (reference sequence). The CDR3 here is CASSLASGYNEQFF. For the CDR3, the DNA is TGTGCCAGCAGCTTGGCTAGCGGTTACAATGAGCAGTTCTTC.

The V gene is TRBV27, the J gene TRBJ2-1; a possible D gene is TRBD1 (5 bases). The CDR3 sequence is 15 residues long. Germline loops: CDR1 MNHEY, CDR2 SMNVEV (reference sequence). V lost 5 bases and J lost 0, with 11 bases in between. CDR3 coding DNA: TGTGCCAGCAGTACAGGATTGGGCTCCTACAATGAGCAGTTCTTC. Residues: CASSTGLGSYNEQFF.

A note on this clone: One junction end disagrees with the germline gene, perhaps due to a read error. The chain recombines TRBV7-9 with TRBJ1-6; 7 bases are shared with TRBD1. Germline loops: CDR1 SEHNR, CDR2 FQNEAQ (reference sequence). The CDR3 sequence is 16 residues long. The CDR3 coding sequence is TGTTCCAGCAGCTCGATCCCGGGACAGAATAATTCACCCCTCCACTTT. It codes for CSSSSIPGQNNSPLHF. Looking up the rest from reference TRBV7-9 and TRBJ1-6 gives the full variable domain: DTGVSQNPRHKITKRGQNVTFRCDPISEHNRLYWYRQTLGQGPEFLTYFQNEAQLEKSRLLSDRFSAERPKGSFSTLEIQRTEQGDSAMYLCSSSSIPGQNNSPLHFGNGTRLTVT.

CDR3 loop: CASSLLTTVSDTQYF. DNA of the CDR3: TGCGCCAGCAGCTTATTGACTACGGTCTCAGATACGCAGTATTTT. The rearrangement uses TRBV5-1 and TRBJ2-3, with D tentatively TRBD2 (5 bases). The V gene lost 2 bases and the J gene lost 4 bases, with 14 bases spanning the gap. Germline-derived CDR1 and CDR2 are SGHRS and YFSETQ. CDR3 length equals 15 residues.

This clone has only one observation. V gene TRBV11-3 combines with J gene TRBJ2-7; D ambiguous. Trimming cost V 1 base and J 5 bases, with 9 bases left between them. The CDR3 is 13 residues long. Germline CDR1 reads SGHNT; CDR2 reads YENEEA. CDR3 sequence reads: CASSLGGNDEQYF. The CDR3 DNA reads TGTGCCAGCAGCTTAGGCGGCAACGACGAGCAGTACTTC.